This T cell receptor (beta chain) emerged from a study of cytomegalovirus exposure and HLA in healthy donors. The study, taken as a whole, reports: Later analysis identified about 18,000 TCR beta sequences associated with HLA alleles, using a false discovery rate threshold of 0.05. Whilst most TCR sequences proved rare, a subset of public TCRs occurred across many donors. With DRB1 most and HLA-C fewest, TCR association rates differed between HLA loci in a later analysis.

The PCR made use of 60 Vbeta and 13 Jbeta primers. Profiling relied on immunoSEQ multiplex PCR, and the TCRdb table lists in-frame clones only, not all of them. The profile shows approximately 160,000 clones, about 68% of them singletons. The germline gives CDR1 SNHLY, CDR2 FYNNEI. The CDR3 runs 17 residues. As concerns this clone: Its antigen is as yet unknown. Relative to the germline gene, one junction end is altered; a read error may explain this. Different DNA sequences within this sample yield the same CDR3.

Source material: PBMCs. The sequence was collected from a man aged 18 to 29 in good health and CMV-seronegative. This chain links TRBV2 with TRBJ1-3; D possibly corresponds to TRBD1 (6 bases). CDR3 bases: TGTGCCAGCAGCGAAGCCCCCCTACAGGGCTCAGGAAACACCATATATTTT. Translating gives CASSEAPLQGSGNTIYF. The entire variable domain, with the rest obtained from reference TRBV2 and TRBJ1-3, is as follows: EPEVTQTPSHQVTQMGQEVILRCVPISNHLYFYWYRQILGQKVEFLVSFYNNEISEKSEIFDDQFSVERPDGSNFTLKIRSTKLEDSAMYFCASSEAPLQGSGNTIYFGEGSWLTVV.